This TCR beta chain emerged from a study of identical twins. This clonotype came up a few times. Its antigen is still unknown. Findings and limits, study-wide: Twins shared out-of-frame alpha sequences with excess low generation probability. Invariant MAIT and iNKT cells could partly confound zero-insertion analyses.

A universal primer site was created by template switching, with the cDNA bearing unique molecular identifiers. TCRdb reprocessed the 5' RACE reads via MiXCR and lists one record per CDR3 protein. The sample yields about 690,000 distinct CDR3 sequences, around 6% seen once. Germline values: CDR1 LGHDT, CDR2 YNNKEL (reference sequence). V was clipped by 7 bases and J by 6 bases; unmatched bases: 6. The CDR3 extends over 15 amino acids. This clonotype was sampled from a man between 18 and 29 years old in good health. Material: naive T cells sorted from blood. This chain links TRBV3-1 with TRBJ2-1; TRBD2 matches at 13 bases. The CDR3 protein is CASTPGTSGVNEQFF. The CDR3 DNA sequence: TGTGCCAGCACCCCCGGGACTAGCGGGGTCAATGAGCAGTTCTTC.